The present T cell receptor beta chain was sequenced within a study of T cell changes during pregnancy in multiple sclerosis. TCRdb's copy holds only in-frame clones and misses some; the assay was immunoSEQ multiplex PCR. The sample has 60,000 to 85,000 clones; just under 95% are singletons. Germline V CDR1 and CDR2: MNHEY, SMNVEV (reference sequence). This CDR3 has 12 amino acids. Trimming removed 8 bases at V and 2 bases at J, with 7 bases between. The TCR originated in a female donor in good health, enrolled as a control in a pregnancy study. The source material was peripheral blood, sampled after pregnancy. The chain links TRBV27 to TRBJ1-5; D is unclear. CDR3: CASRRGNQPQHF. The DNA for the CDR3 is TGTGCCAGCCGTCGTGGCAATCAGCCCCAGCATTTT.